These 8 T cell receptor beta chains were all obtained from the same sample, sequenced in a study of T cell repertoires in cytomegalovirus infection. TCRdb re-analysed the reads in MiXCR, keeping a single row per CDR3 protein. In the table there are about a million distinct CDR3 sequences, around 30% of which are singletons. These receptors lack a known antigen. The source was cultured CD8+ T cells from PBMCs, collected from culture after CMV antigen stimulation. These receptors were obtained from a human donor in good health (CMV status not recorded). Some clones in this sample may be carry-over from other donors' samples.

A few counts support this clonotype. This chain joins TRBV10-3 and TRBJ2-3; D may be TRBD2 (5 bases). Trimming shortened V by 2 bases and J by 2 bases, and 8 bases separated the two germline ends. Germline-derived CDR1 and CDR2 are ENHRY and SYGVKD. The CDR3 is made up of 14 amino acids. CDR3 amino acids: CAISEPGSTDTQYF. The CDR3 DNA sequence: TGTGCCATCAGTGAGCCGGGATCCACAGATACGCAGTATTTT.

The rearrangement links TRBV13 to TRBJ1-1, with 9 positions matching TRBD1. V shed 3 bases, J shed 4 bases, and the junction held 6 bases outside the gene matches. The CDR3 runs to 15 residues. The germline CDR1 and CDR2 sequences are PRHDT and FYEKMQ (reference sequence). This CDR3 reads CASSLGTGFVTEAFF. CDR3 bases: TGTGCCAGCAGCTTGGGGACAGGGTTTGTCACTGAAGCTTTCTTT.

This clonotype was observed at least ten times. The chain combines TRBV7-9 with TRBJ1-5; D not resolved. The V end lost 6 bases, the J end lost 4 bases, and 7 bases lay between the germline ends. Germline loops: CDR1 SEHNR, CDR2 FQNEAQ (reference sequence). This CDR3 comprises 12 residues. CDR3: CASSTSNQPQHF. The CDR3 DNA reads TGTGCCAGCAGTACCTCTAATCAGCCCCAGCATTTT.

Points on this clonotype: This is likely a read error, given that the CDR3 carries no conserved phenylalanine or tryptophan at its end. This chain links TRBV7-9 with TRBJ2-7; D is unresolved. The CDR3 is 12 amino acids. Germline loops: CDR1 SEHNR, CDR2 FQNEAQ (reference sequence). Here the CDR3 reads CVSSAERNEQYL. CDR3 DNA: TGTGTCAGCAGCGCAGAACGCAACGAGCAGTACCTC.

This clonotype was counted a single time. The CDR3 spells CASRATSYEQYF. The CDR3 region has the DNA TGTGCCAGCCGCGCGACTAGCTACGAGCAGTACTTC. The gene calls are TRBV27 and TRBJ2-7, with D tentatively TRBD2 (6 bases). The CDR3 has 12 amino acids. Trimming left V 8 bases short and J 3 bases short, with 11 bases between. CDR1 and CDR2 (germline): MNHEY, SMNVEV (reference sequence).

This chain uses TRBV10-2 with TRBJ1-2, with D hard to call. Trimming pared 3 bases from V and 4 bases from J, leaving 9 bases between. The V gene's germline CDR1 is WSHSY and CDR2 SAAADI. This CDR3 contains 13 residues. CDR3 nucleotides: TGCGCCAGCAGTGAACAAACGGTCTATGGCTACACCTTC. Protein product: CASSEQTVYGYTF.

This clonotype was detected ten times or more. The gene calls are TRBV19 and TRBJ1-5, with 9 bases matching TRBD1. Unmatched junction bases numbered 16, after V lost 9 bases and J lost 7 bases. Germline CDR1 and CDR2: LNHDA and SQIVND (reference sequence). There are 16 residues in the CDR3. The CDR3 loop reads CASTTRLWTGEQPQHF. CDR3 in DNA: TGTGCCAGCACGACACGGCTTTGGACAGGGGAGCAGCCCCAGCATTTT.

This clonotype has more than one count but fewer than ten. The V call is TRBV6-2 or TRBV6-3, the J call TRBJ1-2, with 9 bases fitting TRBD1. J was trimmed by 6 bases and V by 2 bases; bases with no gene match: 16. From germline, CDR1 is MNHEY and CDR2 SVGEGT. The CDR3 extends over 18 amino acids. The CDR3 reads CASSYGWAGTGSVHGYTF. As DNA, the CDR3 is TGTGCCAGCAGTTACGGATGGGCCGGGACAGGGTCCGTACATGGCTACACCTTC.